One sample yielded the 19 T cell receptor beta chains listed below, sequenced in a study of cytomegalovirus exposure and HLA in healthy donors. 13 Jbeta primers and 60 Vbeta primers were used for the PCR. Assay used: immunoSEQ multiplex PCR; TCRdb lists only in-frame clones, some missing. Of some 130,000 clones listed, 70% to 80% are singletons. The specimen was PBMCs. These receptors all stem from a man in his thirties or forties in good health and CMV-seronegative.

The genes are TRBV5-6 and TRBJ1-1; D is uncertain. Per the germline V gene, CDR1 is SGHDT and CDR2 is YYEEEE. Trimming pared 4 bases from V and 1 base from J, leaving 11 bases between. The CDR3 is 14 residues long. The CDR3 DNA reads TGTGCCAGCAGCGAGGGAGGGAGGAACACTGAAGCTTTCTTT. It codes for CASSEGGRNTEAFF.

V usage is TRBV11-2 and J usage is TRBJ2-7; a possible D gene is TRBD1 (7 bases). CDR1 SGHAT and CDR2 FQNNGV come from the germline V gene. V lost 1 base and J 6 bases, leaving 10 bases between the germline ends. The CDR3 runs to 13 residues. The CDR3 coding sequence is TGTGCCAGCAGCTTAGCAGGGGGAGGCGAGCAGTACTTC. This translates into CASSLAGGGEQYF.

This clone showed up just once. V and J are TRBV6-5 and TRBJ1-4, with a weak D call TRBD1 (6 bases). The CDR3 consists of 13 residues. Germline V gene data show CDR1 as MNHEY and CDR2 as SVGAGI. The V and J ends lost 6 bases and 4 bases respectively, with 9 bases between them. In DNA form, the CDR3 reads TGTGCCAGCAGGGACAGCCTTAATGAAAAACTGTTTTTT. Protein product: CASRDSLNEKLFF.

The chain uses TRBV5-4 and TRBJ1-3; 10 bases are shared with TRBD1. Germline assignment: CDR1 SGHNT and CDR2 YYREEE (reference sequence). V lost 0 bases, J lost 2 bases, and 5 bases stayed unmatched. The CDR3 loop spans 17 amino acids. The CDR3 nucleotides are TGTGCCAGCAGCTTGGGGGCGGACAGGGGGACTGGAAACACCATATATTTT. The encoded protein is CASSLGADRGTGNTIYF.

The V call is TRBV9, the J call TRBJ2-7; D possibly corresponds to TRBD1 (7 bases). CDR3 length: 16 residues. The germline V gene has CDR1 SGDLS and CDR2 YYNGEE. Deletions cut 0 bases from V and 4 bases from J, with 17 bases between. The CDR3 spells CASSVEAGQSIYEQYF. The CDR3 DNA sequence: TGTGCCAGCAGCGTAGAGGCGGGACAGAGCATTTACGAGCAGTACTTC.

This clone was counted once. The chain joins TRBV19 to TRBJ1-4, with 8 bases identical to TRBD1. This CDR3 has 15 residues. The trim removed 4 bases at V and 0 bases at J, leaving 1 base unmatched. In germline, CDR1 is LNHDA, CDR2 SQIVND (reference sequence). The CDR3 DNA is TGTGCCAGTAGTACGACAGGGGCAACTAATGAAAAACTGTTTTTT. This sequence encodes CASSTTGATNEKLFF.

This sequence joins TRBV15 and TRBJ2-7; 8 nucleotides align to TRBD1. This CDR3 has 16 residues. Looked up from germline, CDR1 is LNHNV and CDR2 is YYDKDF (reference sequence). The J segment lost 5 bases and the V segment lost 0 bases, leaving 9 bases of the junction unmatched. The CDR3 sequence: CATSRDWTGRSHEQYF. The DNA of the CDR3 is TGTGCCACCAGCAGAGATTGGACAGGGCGTTCCCACGAGCAGTACTTC.

This chain links TRBV30 with TRBJ1-2, with 9 positions matching TRBD1. This CDR3 has 15 residues. V lost 2 bases and J lost 4; bases outside the gene matches: 8. Germline loops: CDR1 GTSNPN, CDR2 SVGIG (reference sequence). This CDR3 is CAWSPPGQGFYGYTF. CDR3 DNA sequence: TGTGCCTGGAGTCCGCCGGGACAGGGATTCTATGGCTACACCTTC.

V usage is TRBV27 and J usage is TRBJ1-5; D may be TRBD1 (5 bases). The V end lost 5 bases, the J end lost 6 bases, and 20 bases lay between the germline ends. The CDR3 loop spans 16 amino acids. CDR1 is MNHEY, CDR2 SMNVEV, per germline (reference sequence). This chain's CDR3 is CASSLLPSYTGQPQHF. In nucleotides, the CDR3 is TGTGCCAGCAGTCTTCTCCCTTCGTACACAGGTCAGCCCCAGCATTTT.

This chain links TRBV27 with TRBJ1-5, with 7 nucleotides matching TRBD1. J lost 0 bases, V lost 7 bases, and 15 bases had no gene match. There are 18 residues in the CDR3. Germline values: CDR1 MNHEY, CDR2 SMNVEV (reference sequence). CDR3 protein: CASTDRQGTRNSNQPQHF. The CDR3 bases are TGTGCCAGCACCGATCGACAGGGCACCCGAAATAGCAATCAGCCCCAGCATTTT.

The V and J genes are TRBV9 and TRBJ2-1, with D possibly being TRBD2 (6 bases). CDR1 and CDR2 from the germline V gene are SGDLS and YYNGEE. Deletions cut 6 bases from V and 10 bases from J, with 20 bases between. This CDR3 region has 14 residues. The CDR3 spells CASTSGSGRGEQFF. The CDR3 coding sequence is TGTGCCAGCACCTCCGGGAGCGGCCGAGGGGAGCAGTTCTTC.

The gene calls are TRBV19 and TRBJ1-2, with TRBD1 identical over 8 bases. The CDR3 runs 13 residues. The germline gives CDR1 LNHDA, CDR2 SQIVND (reference sequence). J gave up 8 bases and V 5 bases, and 7 bases lay outside the gene matches. CDR3 loop: CASSSGQGWGYTF. CDR3 bases: TGTGCCAGTAGTTCTGGACAGGGCTGGGGCTACACCTTC.

This chain joins TRBV2 and TRBJ2-5, with 7 bases fitting TRBD1. Germline CDR1 SNHLY, CDR2 FYNNEI. The CDR3 consists of 17 residues. V was pared by 4 bases and J by 2 bases, with 13 bases of the junction left unmatched. CDR3 DNA: TGTGCCAGCAGTGTGTCTGGTCGGTCAGGGGGTCAAGAGACCCAGTACTTC. Residues: CASSVSGRSGGQETQYF.

The DNA for the CDR3 is TGTGCCAGCTCACCACCGGCTAGCACAGATACGCAGTATTTT. It codes for CASSPPASTDTQYF. J is TRBJ2-3 and V is TRBV18, with D unresolved. With 0 bases removed from V and 0 bases from J, the gap between germline ends came to 4 bases. Germline values: CDR1 KGHSH, CDR2 LQKENI. The CDR3 totals 14 residues.

This chain connects TRBV19 to TRBJ2-7; 9 bases line up with TRBD1. The length of the CDR3 is 16 residues. The V gene end was trimmed by 6 bases and the J gene end by 1 base; junction bases not matched to a gene: 10. The germline gives CDR1 LNHDA, CDR2 SQIVND (reference sequence). The CDR3 reads CASSHFRDRASYEQYF. The DNA of the CDR3 is TGTGCCAGTAGCCATTTCCGGGACAGGGCTTCCTACGAGCAGTACTTC.

Written as DNA, the CDR3 is TGCAGCGTTATTAGTCAGGGGGATCAGCCCCAGCATTTT. It specifies CSVISQGDQPQHF. The J gene is TRBJ1-5, the V gene TRBV29-1; 7 positions match TRBD1. V was pared by 5 bases and J by 5 bases, with 6 bases of the junction left unmatched. The CDR3 sequence is 13 residues long. CDR1 and CDR2 (germline): SQVTM, ANQGSEA.

The chain carries TRBV27 and TRBJ2-7; TRBD2 is a possible D gene (6 bases). The germline CDR1 and CDR2 sequences are MNHEY and SMNVEV (reference sequence). Trimming took off 0 bases at V and 5 bases at J, with 11 bases between the two ends. The CDR3 is made up of 14 amino acids. CDR3 region: CASSLSGGMHEQYF. The CDR3 bases are TGTGCCAGCAGTTTATCGGGAGGTATGCACGAGCAGTACTTC.

The rearrangement links TRBV2 to TRBJ2-2, with 11 bases lining up with TRBD2. The CDR3 has 17 residues. The J segment lost 6 bases and the V segment lost 9 bases, leaving 15 bases of the junction unmatched. The germline gives CDR1 SNHLY, CDR2 FYNNEI. This CDR3 is CASNRGIRLAGSGELFF. CDR3 sequence (DNA): TGTGCCAGTAACCGGGGGATCCGACTAGCGGGGTCCGGGGAGCTGTTTTTT.

The rearrangement joins TRBV5-1 to TRBJ1-1; TRBD1 matches 11 bases. Germline loops: CDR1 SGHRS, CDR2 YFSETQ. Unmatched junction bases numbered 5, after V lost 3 bases and J lost 1 base. The length of the CDR3 is 16 residues. The CDR3: CASSSRTGGWNTEAFF. Written as DNA, the CDR3 is TGCGCCAGCAGCTCCCGGACAGGGGGCTGGAACACTGAAGCTTTCTTT.